This T cell receptor (beta chain) appears in the sequencing data of a study of identical twins. Study-level points and caveats: For out-of-frame alpha sequences shared by twins, low generation probability was in excess. There were fewer insertions in abundant cord blood beta clonotypes, but memory repertoires showed no such pattern.

Only a few counts were recorded for this clonotype. Its antigen is currently unknown. Template switching (which added a universal primer site) was used, and cDNA carried unique molecular identifiers. Using its own MiXCR run on the 5' RACE reads, TCRdb lists one record per CDR3 protein. The sample contains about 810,000 distinct CDR3 sequences, about 12% of which appear only once. The CDR3 has 13 amino acids. With V trimmed by 10 bases and J by 7 bases, 9 bases remained unmatched. The V gene's germline CDR1 is MNHEY and CDR2 SVGEGT. The same data also contributed to another study, on yellow fever vaccine responses in identical twins.

This clonotype was sampled from a woman under 30 in good health. The rearrangement links TRBV6-2 or TRBV6-3 to TRBJ2-2; 7 bases are a match to TRBD1. The sequenced sample consisted of PBMCs. The CDR3 nucleotides are TGTGCCACTACCGGACAGGCGGGCGGGGAGCTGTTTTTT. Encoded protein: CATTGQAGGELFF.